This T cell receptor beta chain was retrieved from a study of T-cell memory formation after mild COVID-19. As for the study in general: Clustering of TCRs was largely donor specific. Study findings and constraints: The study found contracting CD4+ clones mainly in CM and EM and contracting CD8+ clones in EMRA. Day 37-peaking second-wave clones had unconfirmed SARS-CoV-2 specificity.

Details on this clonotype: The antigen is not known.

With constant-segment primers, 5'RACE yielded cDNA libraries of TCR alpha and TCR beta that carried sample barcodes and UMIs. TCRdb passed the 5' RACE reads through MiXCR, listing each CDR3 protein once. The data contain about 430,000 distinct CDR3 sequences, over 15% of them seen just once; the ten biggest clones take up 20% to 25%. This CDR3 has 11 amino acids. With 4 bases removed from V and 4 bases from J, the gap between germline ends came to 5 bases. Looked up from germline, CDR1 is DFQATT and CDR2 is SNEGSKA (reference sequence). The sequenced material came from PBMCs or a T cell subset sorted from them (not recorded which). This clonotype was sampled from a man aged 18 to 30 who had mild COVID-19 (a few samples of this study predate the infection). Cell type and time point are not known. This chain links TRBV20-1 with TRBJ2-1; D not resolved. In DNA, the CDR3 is TGCAGTGCTACTCGGTACAATGAGCAGTTCTTC. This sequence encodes CSATRYNEQFF.